This T cell receptor beta chain derives from a study of Graves' ophthalmopathy and Graves' hyperthyroidism. Study-wide findings and caveats: Blood also harbored most expanded thyroid clonotypes above 0.001 frequency.

The authors enrolled newly diagnosed hyperthyroidism patients aged 18 to 65 with under 2 months' duration. Other autoimmune diseases, uncontrolled infections, pregnancy or lactation excluded patients from enrollment. A diagnosis was made from clinical symptoms together with serum thyroxine, TRAb, thyroid ultrasound and orbital computed tomography. A word on this clonotype: Its specificity is unknown.

From RNA, the CDR3 regions of TCR beta chains were amplified and sequenced. After a first-round RT-PCR with HTBI primers, a second-round multiplex PCR was run. TCRdb re-called the multiplex PCR reads through MiXCR, storing one row per CDR3 protein. Of around 1.1 million distinct CDR3 sequences in the sample, approximately 35% are singletons; the top ten hold 8.5% to 14%. Per the germline V gene, CDR1 is LNHDA and CDR2 is SQIVND (reference sequence). V dropped 1 base and J dropped 10; count of bases not matched to a gene: 8. CDR3 size: 15 residues. The sample taken for sequencing was peripheral blood or thyroid tissue (not recorded which). The chain links TRBV19 to TRBJ1-5, with 9 bases matching TRBD1. The origin of this receptor is an adult man with Graves' hyperthyroidism. CDR3 sequence reads: CASSIGTGVGSPQHF. The CDR3 DNA reads TGTGCCAGTAGTATAGGGACAGGGGTTGGGAGTCCCCAGCATTTT.